The subject of this entry is one T cell receptor beta chain. The antigen is undetermined. Sequencing used immunoSEQ v3. TCRdb's copy holds only in-frame clones and misses some; the assay was immunoSEQ multiplex PCR. The sample consists of more than 90,000 clones, under 70% of them appearing once. Time point defined: pre-treatment sample, taken before nivolumab and TIL therapy. The tumor samples were excised metastases, mostly pleural nodules or supraclavicular lymph nodes. The source of the sample is a study of TIL therapy for anti-PD-1-resistant metastatic lung cancer. In the study overall: Median tumor PD-L1 proportion score was roughly 5.9%.

The CDR3 extends over 18 amino acids. From germline, CDR1 is MNHNS and CDR2 SASEGT. Germline trimming cut 1 base from V and 1 base from J; bases unmatched to any gene: 9. The study's findings and limits: Many TIL product clones were absent from baseline tumor, suggesting clonal contraction.

This rearrangement joins TRBV6-1 to TRBJ1-2; 10 bases are shared with TRBD1. The source of this sequence is a person aged 25 to 85 with non-small cell lung cancer. The sample in question was tumor tissue, obtained at baseline. The CDR3 region is CASSEERQGAGGNYGYTF. In DNA, the CDR3 is TGTGCCAGCAGTGAAGAAAGACAGGGGGCCGGGGGTAACTATGGCTACACCTTC.